The clone carrying this T cell receptor beta chain was counted a few times. Its target is not known. Using its own MiXCR run on the 5' RACE reads, TCRdb lists one record per CDR3 protein. The data hold roughly 340,000 distinct CDR3 sequences, with 20% to 25% observed a single time. The V end was cut by 3 bases, the J end by 3 bases, with 12 bases between. The CDR3 spans 14 residues. The data originate from a study of T-cell memory formation after mild COVID-19. As for the study in general: Among the donors, TCR clusters were largely specific to each donor.

Study-level results: The finding that pre-infection memory included some responding clones suggested that cross-reactive memory joined. Clones that contracted from day 15 to 85 were balanced CD4/CD8, while later expanders leaned CD4+.

The sample was PBMCs or a T cell subset sorted from them (not recorded which). This rearrangement joins TRBV12-3 or TRBV12-4 to TRBJ2-7, with D perhaps matching TRBD1 (6 bases). The sequence derives from a young man who had mild COVID-19 (a few samples of this study predate the infection). Cell type and time point are not known. The CDR3 nucleotides are TGTGCCAGCAGTTTCTGGACAGCGAGCTACGAGCAGTACTTC. Translation gives CASSFWTASYEQYF.